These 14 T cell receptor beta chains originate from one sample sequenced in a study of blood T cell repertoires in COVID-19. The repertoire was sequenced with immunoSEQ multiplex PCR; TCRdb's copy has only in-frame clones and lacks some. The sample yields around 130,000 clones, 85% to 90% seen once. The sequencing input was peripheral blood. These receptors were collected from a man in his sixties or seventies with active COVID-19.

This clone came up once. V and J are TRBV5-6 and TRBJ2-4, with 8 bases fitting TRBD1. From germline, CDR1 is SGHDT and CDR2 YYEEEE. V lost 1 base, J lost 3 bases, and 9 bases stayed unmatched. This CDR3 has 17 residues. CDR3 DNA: TGTGCCAGCAGCTTGTCCCTTCAGGGGGCAGGCAAAAACATTCAGTACTTC. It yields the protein CASSLSLQGAGKNIQYF.

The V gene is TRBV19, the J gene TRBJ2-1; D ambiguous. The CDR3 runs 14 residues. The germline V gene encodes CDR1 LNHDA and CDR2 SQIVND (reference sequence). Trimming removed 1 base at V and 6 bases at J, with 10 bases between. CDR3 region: CASSIGRILNEQFF. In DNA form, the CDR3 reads TGTGCCAGTAGTATAGGGCGGATCCTCAATGAGCAGTTCTTC.

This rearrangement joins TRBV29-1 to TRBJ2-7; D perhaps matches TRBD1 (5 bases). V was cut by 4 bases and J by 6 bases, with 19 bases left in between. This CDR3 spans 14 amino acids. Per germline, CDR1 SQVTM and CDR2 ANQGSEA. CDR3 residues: CSVVSPGISVEQYF. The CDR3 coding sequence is TGCAGCGTTGTATCCCCAGGGATTTCGGTCGAGCAGTACTTC.

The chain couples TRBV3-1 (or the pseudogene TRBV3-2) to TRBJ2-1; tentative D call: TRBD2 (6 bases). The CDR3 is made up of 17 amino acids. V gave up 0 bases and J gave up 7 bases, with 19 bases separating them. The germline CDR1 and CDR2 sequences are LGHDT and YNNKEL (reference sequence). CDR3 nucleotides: TGTGCCAGCAGCCAAGAATCACGGGACTTTCTTTTTAATGAGCAGTTCTTC. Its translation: CASSQESRDFLFNEQFF.

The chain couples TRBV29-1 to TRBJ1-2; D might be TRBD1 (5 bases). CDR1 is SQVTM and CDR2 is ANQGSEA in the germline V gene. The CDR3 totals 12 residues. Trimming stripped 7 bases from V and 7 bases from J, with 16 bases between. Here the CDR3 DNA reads TGCAGCGACCGGAGGGGATGGGGTGGCTACACCTTC. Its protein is CSDRRGWGGYTF.

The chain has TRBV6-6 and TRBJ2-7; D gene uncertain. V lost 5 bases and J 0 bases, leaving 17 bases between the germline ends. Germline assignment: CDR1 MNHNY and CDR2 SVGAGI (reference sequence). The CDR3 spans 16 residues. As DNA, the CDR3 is TGTGCCAGCAGTCAACGTTGGGTAGCTACCTCCTACGAGCAGTACTTC. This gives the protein CASSQRWVATSYEQYF.

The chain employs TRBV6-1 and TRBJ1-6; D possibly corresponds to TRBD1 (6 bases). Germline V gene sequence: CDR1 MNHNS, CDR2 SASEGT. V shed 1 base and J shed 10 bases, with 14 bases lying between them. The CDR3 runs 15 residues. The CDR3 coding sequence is TGTGCCAGCAGTGAAGGCAGGGTAGGGGGATCACCCCTCCACTTT. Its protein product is CASSEGRVGGSPLHF.

The CDR3 DNA sequence: TGTGCCAGCAGTTTAAGCCAGGGATTATCCTACAATGAGCAGTTCTTC. Its protein is CASSLSQGLSYNEQFF. The rearrangement joins TRBV27 to TRBJ2-1, with a weak D call TRBD1 (5 bases). The V end was cut by 2 bases, the J end by 1 base, with 12 bases between. This CDR3 has 16 amino acids. Germline V gene data show CDR1 as MNHEY and CDR2 as SMNVEV (reference sequence).

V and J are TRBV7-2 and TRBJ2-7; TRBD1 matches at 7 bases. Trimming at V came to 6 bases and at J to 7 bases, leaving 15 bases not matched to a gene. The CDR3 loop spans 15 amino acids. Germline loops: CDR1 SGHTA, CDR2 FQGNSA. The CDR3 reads CASRPAQGRTGEQYF. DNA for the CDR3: TGTGCCAGCAGGCCAGCACAGGGGCGGACGGGGGAGCAGTACTTC. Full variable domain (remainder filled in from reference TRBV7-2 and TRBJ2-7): GAGVSQSPSNKVTEKGKDVELRCDPISGHTALYWYRQSLGQGLEFLIYFQGNSAPDKSGLPSDRFSAERTGGSVSTLTIQRTQQEDSAVYLCASRPAQGRTGEQYFGPGTRLTVT.

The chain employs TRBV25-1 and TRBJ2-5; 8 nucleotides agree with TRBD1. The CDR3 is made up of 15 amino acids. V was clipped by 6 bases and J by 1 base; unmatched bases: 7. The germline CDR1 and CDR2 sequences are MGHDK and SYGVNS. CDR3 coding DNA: TGTGCCAGCAGCCCGACAGGGGCCGCCCAAGAGACCCAGTACTTC. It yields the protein CASSPTGAAQETQYF.

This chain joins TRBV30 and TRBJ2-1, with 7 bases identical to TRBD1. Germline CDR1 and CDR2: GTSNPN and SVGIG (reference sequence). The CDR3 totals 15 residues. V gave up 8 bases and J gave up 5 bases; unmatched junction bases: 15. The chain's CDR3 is CAGTVGTAQNNEQFF. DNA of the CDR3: TGTGCCGGCACCGTAGGGACAGCTCAAAACAATGAGCAGTTCTTC.

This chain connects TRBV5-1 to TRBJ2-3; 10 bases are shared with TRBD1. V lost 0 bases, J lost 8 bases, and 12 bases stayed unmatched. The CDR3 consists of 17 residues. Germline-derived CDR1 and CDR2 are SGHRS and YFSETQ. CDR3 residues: CASSLAGTGDPLGTQYF. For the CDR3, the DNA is TGCGCCAGCAGCTTGGCCGGGACAGGGGACCCCTTAGGTACGCAGTATTTT.

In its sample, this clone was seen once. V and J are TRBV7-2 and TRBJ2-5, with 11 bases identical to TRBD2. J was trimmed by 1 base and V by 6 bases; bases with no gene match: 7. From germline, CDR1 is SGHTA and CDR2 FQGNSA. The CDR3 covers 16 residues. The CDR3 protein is CASSYSGRVSQETQYF. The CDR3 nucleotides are TGTGCCAGCAGTTATAGCGGGAGGGTATCCCAAGAGACCCAGTACTTC.

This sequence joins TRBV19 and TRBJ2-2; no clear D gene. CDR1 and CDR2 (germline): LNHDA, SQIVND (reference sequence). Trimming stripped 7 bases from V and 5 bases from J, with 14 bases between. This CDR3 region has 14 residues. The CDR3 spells CASTIPRLTGELFF. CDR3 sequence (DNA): TGTGCCAGTACCATCCCCAGGTTGACCGGGGAGCTGTTTTTT.